The next 21 T cell receptor beta chains were all read from a single sample in a study of control samples from healthy donors and cancer patients. The method was immunoSEQ multiplex PCR; TCRdb's version includes in-frame clones alone and lacks a portion of them. The repertoire holds approximately 87,000 clones, 93% seen once, with about 1.3% in the top ten. Sequencing was carried out using PBMCs. All receptors come from a woman aged 40 to 55 with lung cancer.

This chain joins TRBV19 and TRBJ2-1; D not certain. Trimming took off 2 bases at V and 4 bases at J, with 6 bases between the two ends. This CDR3 region has 13 residues. Germline CDR1 is LNHDA and CDR2 is SQIVND (reference sequence). For the CDR3, the DNA is TGTGCCAGTAGTATAAGCGATTACAATGAGCAGTTCTTC. This encodes CASSISDYNEQFF.

This chain joins TRBV9 and TRBJ1-1, with D perhaps matching TRBD1 (6 bases). Trimming took off 0 bases at V and 0 bases at J, with 9 bases between the two ends. The germline V gene encodes CDR1 SGDLS and CDR2 YYNGEE. The CDR3 runs to 15 residues. Here the CDR3 reads CASSVGQDLNTEAFF. The CDR3 DNA is TGTGCCAGCAGCGTAGGACAGGACCTGAACACTGAAGCTTTCTTT. Variable domain in full (rest from reference TRBV9 and TRBJ1-1): DSGVTQTPKHLITATGQRVTLRCSPRSGDLSVYWYQQSLDQGLQFLIQYYNGEERAKGNILERFSAQQFPDLHSELNLSSLELGDSALYFCASSVGQDLNTEAFFGQGTRLTVV.

This chain uses TRBV29-1 with TRBJ2-3; D not resolved. The V gene lost 4 bases and the J gene lost 1 base, with 6 bases spanning the gap. There are 12 residues in the CDR3. Germline values: CDR1 SQVTM, CDR2 ANQGSEA. The CDR3 spells CSVGLRTDTQYF. The DNA of the CDR3 is TGCAGCGTTGGGCTCCGCACAGATACGCAGTATTTT.

The rearrangement joins TRBV24-1 to TRBJ2-7; no clear D. Germline CDR1 reads KGHDR; CDR2 reads SFDVKD. The CDR3 has 11 amino acids. The V end was cut by 7 bases, the J end by 4 bases, with 7 bases between. CDR3 nucleotide sequence: TGTGCCACCAGCTTCGGGTACGAGCAGTACTTC. This codes for CATSFGYEQYF.

The V call is TRBV29-1, the J call TRBJ2-1, with D tentatively TRBD2 (7 bases). CDR1 is SQVTM, CDR2 ANQGSEA, per germline. The germline V and J ends were trimmed by 1 base and 8 bases, with 12 bases remaining between them. CDR3 length: 13 residues. The CDR3 loop is CSVEGGRGYEQFF. The CDR3, as DNA: TGCAGCGTTGAAGGAGGGAGGGGGTATGAGCAGTTCTTC.

CDR3 DNA: TGTGCCAGCAGCTTAGGGTCTGGGGGCAAGTATTACAATGAGCAGTTCTTC. The encoded protein is CASSLGSGGKYYNEQFF. J is TRBJ2-1 and V is TRBV7-2, with D tentatively TRBD1 (6 bases). There are 17 residues in the CDR3. The germline gives CDR1 SGHTA, CDR2 FQGNSA. The V end lost 1 base, the J end lost 4 bases, and 17 bases lay between the germline ends.

The V call is TRBV5-6, the J call TRBJ2-3, with 7 bases aligning to TRBD2. The CDR3 spans 15 residues. Per the germline V gene, CDR1 is SGHDT and CDR2 is YYEEEE. V lost 5 bases to trimming and J lost 4 bases; unmatched junction nucleotides: 10. The CDR3 nucleotides read TGTGCCAGCAGTCTTCGGGACTACTACTCAGATACGCAGTATTTT. It yields the protein CASSLRDYYSDTQYF.

The CDR3 region is CASSGTSQETQYF. The CDR3 bases are TGTGCCAGCAGCGGGACATCCCAAGAGACCCAGTACTTC. The V gene is TRBV11-2, the J gene TRBJ2-5; D might be TRBD1 (6 bases). With 5 bases removed from V and 1 base from J, the gap between germline ends came to 8 bases. The CDR3 extends over 13 amino acids. Per the germline V gene, CDR1 is SGHAT and CDR2 is FQNNGV.

The chain joins TRBV3-1 (or the pseudogene TRBV3-2) to TRBJ1-3; D ambiguous. The CDR3 loop spans 13 amino acids. The germline V and J ends were trimmed by 6 bases and 3 bases, with 9 bases remaining between them. Germline values: CDR1 LGHDT, CDR2 YNNKEL (reference sequence). The CDR3 sequence: CASRVGSGNTIYF. The CDR3 DNA follows: TGTGCCAGCAGAGTGGGGAGTGGAAACACCATATATTTT.

The CDR3 DNA follows: TGTGCCAGCAGCTCTGACAGGGGCACTGAAGCTTTCTTT. It codes for CASSSDRGTEAFF. This chain joins TRBV7-3 and TRBJ1-1, with 8 bases matching TRBD1. CDR1 SGHTA and CDR2 FQGTGA come from the germline V gene. Trimming removed 4 bases from V and 4 bases from J; junction bases left unmatched: 2. The CDR3 consists of 13 residues.

The V call is TRBV28, the J call TRBJ1-6; D not resolved. CDR3 size: 17 residues. CDR1 is MDHEN and CDR2 is SYDVKM in the germline V gene. Trimming left V 6 bases short and J 0 bases short, with 15 bases between. The chain's CDR3 is CASRALDVSSYNSPLHF. The CDR3 bases are TGTGCCAGCAGAGCCTTGGACGTTAGCTCCTATAATTCACCCCTCCACTTT.

The V gene is TRBV2, the J gene TRBJ2-1; TRBD1 aligns across 7 bases. Looked up from germline, CDR1 is SNHLY and CDR2 is FYNNEI. The V and J ends lost 7 bases and 0 bases, in that order; junction bases with no gene match: 6. The CDR3 is made up of 15 amino acids. DNA for the CDR3: TGTGCCAGCACCGAAGGGGGCATCTCCTACAATGAGCAGTTCTTC. It translates to CASTEGGISYNEQFF. Using reference TRBV2 and TRBJ2-1 for the parts outside the CDR3, the full variable domain is EPEVTQTPSHQVTQMGQEVILRCVPISNHLYFYWYRQILGQKVEFLVSFYNNEISEKSEIFDDQFSVERPDGSNFTLKIRSTKLEDSAMYFCASTEGGISYNEQFFGPGTRLTVL.

The table lists this clone with a few counts. This chain joins TRBV5-4 and TRBJ1-3; D remains ambiguous. Looked up from germline, CDR1 is SGHNT and CDR2 is YYREEE (reference sequence). The CDR3 loop spans 14 amino acids. The V gene lost 3 bases and the J gene lost 2 bases, with 9 bases spanning the gap. The CDR3 loop reads CASSSYSAGNTIYF. DNA for the CDR3: TGTGCCAGCAGCTCCTACAGTGCTGGAAACACCATATATTTT.

The rearrangement joins TRBV3-1 (or the pseudogene TRBV3-2) to TRBJ1-2; D is undetermined. Germline values: CDR1 LGHDT, CDR2 YNNKEL (reference sequence). V was trimmed by 0 bases and J by 6 bases, leaving 14 bases between them. The CDR3 loop spans 15 amino acids. The CDR3 sequence is CASSQDLRVGHGYTF. The DNA for the CDR3 is TGTGCCAGCAGCCAAGATCTTAGGGTTGGCCATGGCTACACCTTC.

The chain combines TRBV30 with TRBJ1-1; D is ambiguous. Germline CDR1 is GTSNPN and CDR2 is SVGIG (reference sequence). The CDR3 totals 14 residues. Trimming cost V 3 bases and J 6 bases, with 17 bases left between them. Here the CDR3 DNA reads TGTGCCTGGAGGTGGCGGGGTGGTCGGGCTGAAGCTTTCTTT. It is translated as CAWRWRGGRAEAFF.

The rearrangement links TRBV6-5 to TRBJ2-1, with TRBD1 matching over 10 bases. The V gene's germline CDR1 is MNHEY and CDR2 SVGAGI. Losses at the gene ends were 10 bases for V and 7 bases for J; bases not matched to a gene: 4. The CDR3 sequence is 12 residues long. The CDR3 here is CATRTGGNEQFF. CDR3 nucleotide sequence: TGTGCCACAAGGACAGGGGGGAATGAGCAGTTCTTC.

Turning to this clone: This same CDR3 is encoded by further DNA sequences in the sample. This sequence joins TRBV19 and TRBJ2-2; D may be TRBD2 (6 bases). This CDR3 region has 15 residues. V lost 6 bases to trimming and J lost 2 bases, with 13 bases between them. Germline V gene sequence: CDR1 LNHDA, CDR2 SQIVND (reference sequence). The CDR3 DNA reads TGTGCCAGTAGCCCCGGGACTGGTAACACCGGGGAGCTGTTTTTT. Translation gives CASSPGTGNTGELFF.

The chain links TRBV3-1 (or the pseudogene TRBV3-2) to TRBJ2-7; possible D gene TRBD2, 6 bases. V lost 1 base, J lost 1 base, and 14 bases lay in between. This CDR3 contains 16 residues. Germline CDR1 is LGHDT and CDR2 is YNNKEL (reference sequence). This chain's CDR3 is CASSQGGGGGSYEQYF. The CDR3 nucleotides read TGTGCCAGCAGCCAAGGGGGAGGTGGGGGGTCCTACGAGCAGTACTTC.

The chain couples TRBV19 to TRBJ2-6, with D perhaps matching TRBD1 or TRBD2 (5 bases each). Germline V CDR1 and CDR2: LNHDA, SQIVND (reference sequence). The CDR3 is 14 amino acids. V was pared by 3 bases and J by 2 bases, with 5 bases between. The CDR3 is CASSMGAGANVLTF. For the CDR3, the DNA is TGTGCCAGTAGTATGGGGGCTGGGGCCAACGTCCTGACTTTC.

The V gene is TRBV30, the J gene TRBJ2-2; 7 bases are a match to TRBD2. Germline V gives CDR1 GTSNPN, CDR2 SVGIG (reference sequence). V was pared by 3 bases and J by 6 bases, with 4 bases of the junction left unmatched. CDR3 length: 13 amino acids. The CDR3 DNA sequence: TGTGCCTGGAGCCCCACTAGCGCCGGGGAGCTGTTTTTT. It yields the protein CAWSPTSAGELFF.

This chain connects TRBV2 to TRBJ1-1; no clear D gene. Germline CDR1 SNHLY, CDR2 FYNNEI. V dropped 6 bases and J dropped 1 base, with 15 bases sitting between them. This CDR3 has 15 amino acids. The CDR3 DNA reads TGTGCCAGCAGACCACAAAGGACGGCGAACACTGAAGCTTTCTTT. Translating it yields CASRPQRTANTEAFF.